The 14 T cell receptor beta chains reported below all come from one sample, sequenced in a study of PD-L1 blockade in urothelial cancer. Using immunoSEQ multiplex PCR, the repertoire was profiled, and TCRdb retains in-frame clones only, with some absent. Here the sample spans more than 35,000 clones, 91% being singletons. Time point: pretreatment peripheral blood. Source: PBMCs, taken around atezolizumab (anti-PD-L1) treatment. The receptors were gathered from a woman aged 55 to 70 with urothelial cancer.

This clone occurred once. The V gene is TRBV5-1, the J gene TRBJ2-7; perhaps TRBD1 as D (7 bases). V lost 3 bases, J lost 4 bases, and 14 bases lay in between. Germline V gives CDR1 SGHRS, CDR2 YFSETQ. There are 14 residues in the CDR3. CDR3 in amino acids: CASSWRDREYEQYF. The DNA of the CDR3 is TGCGCCAGCAGCTGGCGGGACAGAGAGTACGAGCAGTACTTC.

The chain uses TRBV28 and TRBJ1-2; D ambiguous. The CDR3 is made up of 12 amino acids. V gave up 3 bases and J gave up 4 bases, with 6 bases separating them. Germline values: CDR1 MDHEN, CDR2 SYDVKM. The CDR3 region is CASSLPTYGYTF. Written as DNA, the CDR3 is TGTGCCAGCAGTTTGCCTACCTATGGCTACACCTTC.

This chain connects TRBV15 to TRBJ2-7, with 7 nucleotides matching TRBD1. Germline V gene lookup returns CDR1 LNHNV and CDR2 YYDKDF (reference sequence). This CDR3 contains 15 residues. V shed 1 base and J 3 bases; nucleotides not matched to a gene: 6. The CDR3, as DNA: TGTGCCACCAGCAGAGTAAAGGGACAGCACTACGAGCAGTACTTC. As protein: CATSRVKGQHYEQYF.

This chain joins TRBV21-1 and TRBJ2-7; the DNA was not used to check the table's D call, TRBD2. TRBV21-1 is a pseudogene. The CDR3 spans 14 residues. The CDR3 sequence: CASKPGRGGYEQYF. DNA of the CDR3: TGTGCCAGCAAACCGGGCCGTGGGGGGTACGAGCAGTACTTC.

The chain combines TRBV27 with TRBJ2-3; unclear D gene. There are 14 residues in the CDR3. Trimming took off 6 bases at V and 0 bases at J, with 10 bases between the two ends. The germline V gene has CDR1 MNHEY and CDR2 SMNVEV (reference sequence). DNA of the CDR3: TGTGCCAGCAGCGGGTACTTGAGCACAGATACGCAGTATTTT. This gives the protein CASSGYLSTDTQYF.

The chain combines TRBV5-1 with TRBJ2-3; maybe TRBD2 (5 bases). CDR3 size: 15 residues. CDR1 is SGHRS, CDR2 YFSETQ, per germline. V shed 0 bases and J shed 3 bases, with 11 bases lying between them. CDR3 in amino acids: CASSLERTGTDTQYF. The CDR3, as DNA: TGCGCCAGCAGCTTGGAGCGTACGGGAACAGATACGCAGTATTTT.

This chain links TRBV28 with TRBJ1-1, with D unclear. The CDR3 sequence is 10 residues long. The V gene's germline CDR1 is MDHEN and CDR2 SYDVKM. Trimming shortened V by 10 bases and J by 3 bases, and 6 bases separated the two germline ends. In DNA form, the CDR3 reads TGTGCCACCTCGGACACTGAAGCTTTCTTT. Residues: CATSDTEAFF.

The CDR3 sequence: CAWRTSGANIQYF. In nucleotides, the CDR3 is TGTGCCTGGAGAACTAGCGGGGCAAACATTCAGTACTTC. The rearrangement joins TRBV30 to TRBJ2-4; TRBD2 matches 10 bases. V lost 3 bases and J lost 6; bases outside the gene matches: 2. The CDR3 consists of 13 residues. Germline V gene lookup returns CDR1 GTSNPN and CDR2 SVGIG (reference sequence). Together with reference TRBV30 and TRBJ2-4, the CDR3 gives the full variable domain: SQTIHQWPATLVQPVGSPLSLECTVEGTSNPNLYWYRQAAGRGLQLLFYSVGIGQISSEVPQNLSASRPQDRQFILSSKKLLLSDSGFYLCAWRTSGANIQYFGAGTRLSVL.

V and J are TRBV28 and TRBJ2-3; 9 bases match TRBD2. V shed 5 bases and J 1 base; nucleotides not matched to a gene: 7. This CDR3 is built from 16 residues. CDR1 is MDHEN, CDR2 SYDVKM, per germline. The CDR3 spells CASSIIAGVGTDTQYF. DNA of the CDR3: TGTGCCAGCAGTATTATAGCGGGAGTAGGCACAGATACGCAGTATTTT.

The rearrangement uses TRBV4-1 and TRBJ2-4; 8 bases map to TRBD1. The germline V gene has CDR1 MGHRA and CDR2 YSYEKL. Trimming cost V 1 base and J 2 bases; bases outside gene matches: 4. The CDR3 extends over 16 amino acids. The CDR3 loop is CASSQAGQGSKNIQYF. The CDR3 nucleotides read TGCGCCAGCAGCCAAGCCGGACAGGGTTCCAAAAACATTCAGTACTTC.

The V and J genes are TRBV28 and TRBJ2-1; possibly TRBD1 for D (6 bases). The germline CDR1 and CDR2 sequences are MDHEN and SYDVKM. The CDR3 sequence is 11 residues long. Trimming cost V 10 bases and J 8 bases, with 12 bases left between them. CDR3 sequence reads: CATRGSYEQFF. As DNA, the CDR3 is TGTGCCACCAGGGGCAGCTATGAGCAGTTCTTC.

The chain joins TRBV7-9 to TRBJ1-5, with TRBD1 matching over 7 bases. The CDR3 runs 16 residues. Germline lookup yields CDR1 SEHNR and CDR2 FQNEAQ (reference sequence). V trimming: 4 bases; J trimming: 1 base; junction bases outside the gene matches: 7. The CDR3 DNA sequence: TGTGCCAGCAGCTCGGTAGGGACAGAGAGCAATCAGCCCCAGCATTTT. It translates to CASSSVGTESNQPQHF.

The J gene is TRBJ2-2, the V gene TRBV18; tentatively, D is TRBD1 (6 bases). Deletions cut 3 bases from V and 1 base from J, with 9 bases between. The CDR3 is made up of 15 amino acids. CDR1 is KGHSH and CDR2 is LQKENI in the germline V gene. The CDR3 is CASSPQTGNTGELFF. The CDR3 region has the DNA TGTGCCAGCTCACCCCAGACAGGGAACACCGGGGAGCTGTTTTTT.

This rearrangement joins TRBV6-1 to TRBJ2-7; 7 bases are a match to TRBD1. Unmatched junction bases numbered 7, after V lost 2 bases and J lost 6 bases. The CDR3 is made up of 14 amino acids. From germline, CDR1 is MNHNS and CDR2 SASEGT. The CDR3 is CASSEMNRGGEQYF. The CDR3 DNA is TGTGCCAGCAGTGAAATGAACAGGGGCGGCGAGCAGTACTTC.